The entry below describes one T cell receptor (beta chain). TCRdb re-called the reads with MiXCR, one entry per CDR3 protein. In the table there are about 400,000 distinct CDR3 sequences, 18% of which are singletons. The length of the CDR3 is 12 residues. Trimming left V 8 bases short and J 5 bases short, with 9 bases between. Germline V gene lookup returns CDR1 LNHDA and CDR2 SQIVND (reference sequence). This sample was taken from a study of T cell repertoires in cytomegalovirus infection. Sequenced sample: PBMCs. The chain couples TRBV19 to TRBJ1-4, with a possible D match to TRBD1 (6 bases). The origin of this receptor is a human donor in good health (CMV status not recorded). Some clones in this sample may be carry-over from other donors' samples. This CDR3 is CASRTENEKLFF. CDR3 bases: TGTGCCAGTCGGACAGAGAATGAAAAACTGTTTTTT.